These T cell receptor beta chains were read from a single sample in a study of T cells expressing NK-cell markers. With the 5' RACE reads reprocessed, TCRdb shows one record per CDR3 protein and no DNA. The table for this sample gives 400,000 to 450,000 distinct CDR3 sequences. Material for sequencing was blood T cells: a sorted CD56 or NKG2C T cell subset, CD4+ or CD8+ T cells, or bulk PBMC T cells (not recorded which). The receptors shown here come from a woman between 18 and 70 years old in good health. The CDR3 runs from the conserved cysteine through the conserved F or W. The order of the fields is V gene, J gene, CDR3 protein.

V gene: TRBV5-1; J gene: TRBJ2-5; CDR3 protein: CASSETSGSESQYF
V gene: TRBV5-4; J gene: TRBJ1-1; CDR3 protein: CASSSLMNTEAFF
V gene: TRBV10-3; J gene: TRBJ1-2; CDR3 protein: CAISAAGGAGYTF
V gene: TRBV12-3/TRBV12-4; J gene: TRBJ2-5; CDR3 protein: CASSDEGTQYF
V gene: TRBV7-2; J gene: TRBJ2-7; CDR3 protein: CASSFDSTYEQYF
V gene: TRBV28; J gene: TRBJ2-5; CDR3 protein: CASSRDLETQYF
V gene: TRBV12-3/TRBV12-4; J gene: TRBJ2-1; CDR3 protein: CASSFPGTSYIDEQFF
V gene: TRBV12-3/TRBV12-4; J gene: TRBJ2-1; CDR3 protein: CASRTPGANLNEQFF
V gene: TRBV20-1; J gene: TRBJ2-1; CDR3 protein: CSAGVGYISYNEQFF
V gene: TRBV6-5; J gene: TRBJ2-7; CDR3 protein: CASSLGDTDYEQYF
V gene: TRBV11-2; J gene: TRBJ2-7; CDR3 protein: CASLSGSSYEQYF
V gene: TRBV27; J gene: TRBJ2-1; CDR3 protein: CASSLSWGGARNEQFF
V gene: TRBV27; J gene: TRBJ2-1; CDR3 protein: CASTGLAGFNEQFF
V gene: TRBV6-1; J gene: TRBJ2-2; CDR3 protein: CASRTGITGELFF
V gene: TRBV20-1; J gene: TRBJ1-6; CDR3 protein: CSASKTGNSPLHF
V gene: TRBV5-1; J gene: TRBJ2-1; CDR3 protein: CASSILAGDVNEQFF
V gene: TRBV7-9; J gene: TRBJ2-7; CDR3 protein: CASSARDKYEQYF
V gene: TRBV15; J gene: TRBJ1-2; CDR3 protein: CATSSGGRTNYGYTF
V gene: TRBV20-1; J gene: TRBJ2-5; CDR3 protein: CSAIAGGQETQYF
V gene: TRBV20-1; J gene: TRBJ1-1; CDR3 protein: CSARIRSMNTEAFF
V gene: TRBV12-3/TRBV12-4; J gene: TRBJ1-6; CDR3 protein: CASSLAGQSFSPLHF
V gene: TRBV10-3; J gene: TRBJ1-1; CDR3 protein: CAIGKGVEAFF
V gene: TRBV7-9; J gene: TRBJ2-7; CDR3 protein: CASSLVDRGSWEQYF
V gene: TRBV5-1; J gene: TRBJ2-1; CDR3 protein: CASSLAQNSYNEQFF
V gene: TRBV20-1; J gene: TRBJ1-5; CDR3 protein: CSAGFDRGNQPQHF
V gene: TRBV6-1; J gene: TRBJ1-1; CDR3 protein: CASSVTGTQNTEAFF
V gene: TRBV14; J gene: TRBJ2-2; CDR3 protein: CASSQTRSTGELFF
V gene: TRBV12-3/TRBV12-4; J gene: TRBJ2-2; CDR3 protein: CASTLGGELFF
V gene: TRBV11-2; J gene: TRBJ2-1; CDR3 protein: CASQGGESYNEQFF
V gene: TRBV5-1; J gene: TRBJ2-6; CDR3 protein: CASSVTGGIGPGANVLTF
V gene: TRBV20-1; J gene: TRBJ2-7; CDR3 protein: CSANRRTSGSLVSSEQYF
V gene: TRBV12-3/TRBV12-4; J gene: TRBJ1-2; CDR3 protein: CASSLASTYGYTF
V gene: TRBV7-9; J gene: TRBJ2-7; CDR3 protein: CASSIIRDYEQYF
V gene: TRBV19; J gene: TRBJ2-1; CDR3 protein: CASSMTYNEQFF
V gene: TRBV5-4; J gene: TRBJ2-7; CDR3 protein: CASSRDIPYEQYF
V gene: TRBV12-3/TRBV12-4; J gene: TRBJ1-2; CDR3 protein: CASRHTGNYGYTF
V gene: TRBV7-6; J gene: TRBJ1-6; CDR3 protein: CASSLDNYNSPLHF
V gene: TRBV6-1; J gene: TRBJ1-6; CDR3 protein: CASIGTAGSGYNSPLHF
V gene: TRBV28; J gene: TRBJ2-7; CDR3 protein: CASSLEGAGYEQYF